These 6 T cell receptor beta chains came from one sample sequenced in a study of response to subunit inactivated influenza vaccine. TCRdb analysed the RT-PCR reads with MiXCR anew, one entry per CDR3 protein. Counted here are under 950,000 distinct CDR3 sequences, over 20% occurring once; the ten biggest clones make up roughly 10%. Here the sequenced sample was PBMCs from blood, taken less than 6 days after vaccination. These receptors were obtained from a man aged 45-65 years who received an inactivated influenza vaccine.

V and J are TRBV7-2 and TRBJ2-5; tentatively, D is TRBD1 (6 bases). The CDR3 spans 15 residues. Trimming took 5 bases from V and 1 from J, leaving 14 bases between them. Germline values: CDR1 SGHTA, CDR2 FQGNSA. The CDR3 sequence: CASSRDRPSQETQYF. CDR3 coding DNA: TGTGCCAGCAGCCGAGACAGGCCCTCCCAAGAGACCCAGTACTTC.

This clonotype was picked up a small number of times. This chain uses TRBV4-3 with TRBJ1-5; D remains ambiguous. Germline V lookup: CDR1 LGHNA, CDR2 YSLEER. The CDR3 runs to 13 residues. Trimming shortened V by 0 bases and J by 4 bases, and 4 bases separated the two germline ends. This CDR3 is CASSQEWNQPQHF. In DNA form, the CDR3 reads TGCGCCAGCAGCCAAGAATGGAATCAGCCCCAGCATTTT.

The chain links TRBV7-7 to TRBJ2-3, with no clear D. The CDR3 extends over 13 amino acids. Per the germline V gene, CDR1 is SSHAT and CDR2 is FNYEAQ (reference sequence). The V and J ends lost 5 bases and 3 bases respectively, with 9 bases between them. The CDR3 nucleotides read TGTGCCAGCAGCCCCAGCCAAACAGATACGCAGTATTTT. Amino acids: CASSPSQTDTQYF.

Many counts were recorded for this clonotype. The V call is TRBV20-1, the J call TRBJ2-7, with D maybe TRBD2 (5 bases). CDR1 and CDR2 from the germline V gene are DFQATT and SNEGSKA (reference sequence). This CDR3 spans 17 amino acids. The V end was cut by 4 bases, the J end by 0 bases, with 22 bases between. CDR3 region: CSAMVLAGGIHSYEQYF. The DNA of the CDR3 is TGCAGTGCTATGGTATTGGCGGGCGGAATCCACTCCTACGAGCAGTACTTC.

This clonotype occurred a few times. The genes are TRBV21-1 and TRBJ2-7. TRBV21-1 is a recognized pseudogene. CDR3 length: 15 residues. CDR3 DNA sequence: TGTGCCAGCAGCAACGCACAAGGACGTCTCTACGAGCAGTACTTC. Amino acid sequence: CASSNAQGRLYEQYF.

CDR3 DNA: TGTGCCAGCAGTGACTTCTCTGGCAATGAGCAGTTCTTC. This gives the protein CASSDFSGNEQFF. The chain has TRBV25-1 and TRBJ2-1; D is ambiguous. Trimming stripped 3 bases from V and 6 bases from J, with 9 bases between. The CDR3 consists of 13 residues. Germline V gives CDR1 MGHDK, CDR2 SYGVNS.